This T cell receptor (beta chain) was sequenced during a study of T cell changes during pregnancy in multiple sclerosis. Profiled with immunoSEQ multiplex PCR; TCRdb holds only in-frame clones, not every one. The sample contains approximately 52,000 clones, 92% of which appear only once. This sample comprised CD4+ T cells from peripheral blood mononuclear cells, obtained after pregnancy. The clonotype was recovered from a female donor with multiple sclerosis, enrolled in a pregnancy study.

CDR3 in amino acids: CASSIGTRKDETQYF. In DNA form, the CDR3 reads TGTGCCAGTAGTATCGGGACAAGAAAAGATGAGACCCAGTACTTC. V and J are TRBV19 and TRBJ2-5, with a possible D match to TRBD1 (6 bases). Germline CDR1 reads LNHDA; CDR2 reads SQIVND (reference sequence). The CDR3 extends over 15 amino acids. V lost 3 bases to trimming and J lost 5 bases, with 16 bases between them. Full variable domain (rest looked up from reference TRBV19 and TRBJ2-5): DGGITQSPKYLFRKEGQNVTLSCEQNLNHDAMYWYRQDPGQGLRLIYYSQIVNDFQKGDIAEGYSVSREKKESFPLTVTSAQKNPTAFYLCASSIGTRKDETQYFGPGTRLLVL.